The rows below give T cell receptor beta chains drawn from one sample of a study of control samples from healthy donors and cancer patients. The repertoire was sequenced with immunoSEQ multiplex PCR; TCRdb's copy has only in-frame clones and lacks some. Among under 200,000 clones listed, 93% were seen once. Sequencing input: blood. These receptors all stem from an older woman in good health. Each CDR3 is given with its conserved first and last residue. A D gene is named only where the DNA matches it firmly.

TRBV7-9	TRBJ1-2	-	TGTGCCAGCAGCGCAGGAAACTATGGCTACACCTTC	CASSAGNYGYTF
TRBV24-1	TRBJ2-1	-	TGTGCCACCAGTGGTGGGGGGAGCGACTCCTACAATGAGCAGTTCTTC	CATSGGGSDSYNEQFF
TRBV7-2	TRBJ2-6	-	TGTGCCAGCAGCTTAGGGGGGCGTGGGGCCAACGTCCTGACTTTC	CASSLGGRGANVLTF
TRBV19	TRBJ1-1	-	TGTGCCAGTAGTATAAGACAGGTGAGCTACGGTGAAGCTTTCTTT	CASSIRQVSYGEAFF
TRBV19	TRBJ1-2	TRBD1	TGTGCCAGTAGTATCAGGGGGTACCTTTATGAGGGCTACACCTTC	CASSIRGYLYEGYTF
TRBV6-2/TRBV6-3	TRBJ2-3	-	TGTGCCAGCAGTTACCTGGTCGAATCCTACACAGATACGCAGTATTTT	CASSYLVESYTDTQYF
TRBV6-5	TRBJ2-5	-	TGTGCCAGCAACGAAAGGAGGGTGGTTGAAGAGACCCAGTACTTC	CASNERRVVEETQYF
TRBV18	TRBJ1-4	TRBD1	TGTGCCAGCTCATTGACAGGGACAACTAATGAAAAACTGTTTTTT	CASSLTGTTNEKLFF
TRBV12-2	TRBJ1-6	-	TGTGCAAGTCGCCCATCCGGGACAGGGACCCGCTCCTATAATTCACCCCTCCACTTT	CASRPSGTGTRSYNSPLHF
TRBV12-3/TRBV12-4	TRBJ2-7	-	TGTGCCAGCAGTCATAGAACCTACGAGCAGTACTTC	CASSHRTYEQYF
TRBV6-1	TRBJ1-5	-	TGTGCCAGCAGTGAAGCGGGACTGTTCAATCAGCCCCAGCATTTT	CASSEAGLFNQPQHF
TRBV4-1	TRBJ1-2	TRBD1	TGCGCCAGCAGCCAAACACAGGGGGCGGAAATTCAGGGCTACACCTTC	CASSQTQGAEIQGYTF
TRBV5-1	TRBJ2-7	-	TGCGCCAGCAGCTTGGACGGTGGGTTCGAGCAGTACTTC	CASSLDGGFEQYF
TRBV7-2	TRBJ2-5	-	TGTGCCAGCAGCTTACAGCAGGGGTCGGAGACCCAGTACTTC	CASSLQQGSETQYF
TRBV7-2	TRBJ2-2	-	TGTGCCAGCAGCTTTGGTCCTGGTTACACCGGGGAGCTGTTTTTT	CASSFGPGYTGELFF
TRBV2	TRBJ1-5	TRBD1	TGTGCCAGCATACAAGGGACAGGGGGGCAGCCCCAGCATTTT	CASIQGTGGQPQHF